One TCR beta chain is described in this entry. Its target is unknown. The junction had 6 bases not matched to a gene; V was cut back by 0 bases and J by 5 bases. The germline CDR1 and CDR2 sequences are MNHEY and SVGAGI. This CDR3 is built from 15 residues. These data belong to a study of cytomegalovirus exposure and HLA in healthy donors. Findings of the study overall: Available immune exposure information was restricted to CMV serostatus only. DRB1 had the most TCR associations and HLA-C the fewest, a later analysis found, with rates varying by HLA locus.

Use of 60 Vbeta and 13 Jbeta primers characterized the PCR. This table comes from immunoSEQ multiplex PCR, and its TCRdb copy is limited to in-frame clones, with some not included. This table has 110,000 to 150,000 clones, 75% to 80% appearing once. Sequencing input: PBMCs. This receptor was obtained from a man younger than 35 in good health and CMV-seronegative. J is TRBJ2-5 and V is TRBV6-5; 7 nucleotides agree with TRBD2. The CDR3 bases are TGTGCCAGCAGTTACTCCCGGACTAGTAGGGAGACCCAGTACTTC. Protein sequence: CASSYSRTSRETQYF.